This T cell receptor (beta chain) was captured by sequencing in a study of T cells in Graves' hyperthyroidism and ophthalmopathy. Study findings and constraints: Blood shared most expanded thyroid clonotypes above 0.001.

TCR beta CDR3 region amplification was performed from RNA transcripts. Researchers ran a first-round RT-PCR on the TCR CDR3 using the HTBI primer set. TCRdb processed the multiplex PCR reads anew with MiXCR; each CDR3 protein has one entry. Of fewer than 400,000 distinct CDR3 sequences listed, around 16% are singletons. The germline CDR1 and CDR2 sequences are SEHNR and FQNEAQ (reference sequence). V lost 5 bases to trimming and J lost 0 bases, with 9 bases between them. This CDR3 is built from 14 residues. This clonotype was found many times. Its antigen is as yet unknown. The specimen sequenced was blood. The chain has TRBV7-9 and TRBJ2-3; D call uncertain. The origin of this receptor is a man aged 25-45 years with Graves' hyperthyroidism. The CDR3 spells CASSPSPSTDTQYF. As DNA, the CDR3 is TGTGCCAGCAGCCCGTCTCCCAGCACAGATACGCAGTATTTT.